This T cell receptor (beta chain) was observed in a study of blood T cell repertoires in COVID-19. This CDR3 comprises 13 residues. In germline, CDR1 is MNHEY, CDR2 SVGAGI. The V end was cut by 0 bases, the J end by 6 bases, with 8 bases between. Profiled with immunoSEQ multiplex PCR; TCRdb holds only in-frame clones, not every one. The sample consists of over 200,000 clones, more than 85% of them appearing once. Recovered status applied to Cohort 3 donors who had two consecutive negative PCRs. It also applied to those with clearance or with symptom resolution. The source material was PBMCs or T cells enriched from blood (not recorded which). The sequence was obtained from a man aged 40-50 years who had recovered from COVID-19. The chain combines TRBV6-5 with TRBJ1-1; the D is unclear. The CDR3 DNA reads TGTGCCAGCAGTTACTCGAGGTGGGCTGAAGCTTTCTTT. Translation gives CASSYSRWAEAFF.